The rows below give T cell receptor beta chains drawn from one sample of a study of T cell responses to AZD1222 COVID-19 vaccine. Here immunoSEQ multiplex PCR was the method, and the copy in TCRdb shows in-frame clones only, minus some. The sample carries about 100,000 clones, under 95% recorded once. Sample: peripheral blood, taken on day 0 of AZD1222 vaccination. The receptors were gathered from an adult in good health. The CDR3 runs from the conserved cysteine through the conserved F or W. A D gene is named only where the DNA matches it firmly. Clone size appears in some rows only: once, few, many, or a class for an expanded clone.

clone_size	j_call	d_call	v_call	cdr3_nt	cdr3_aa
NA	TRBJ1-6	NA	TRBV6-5	TGTGCCACCCCAGGAACGCTGGGGAATAATTCACCCCTCCACTTT	CATPGTLGNNSPLHF
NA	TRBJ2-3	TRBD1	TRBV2	TGTGCCAGCAGTGAGCTGGACAGGGATACGCAGTATTTT	CASSELDRDTQYF
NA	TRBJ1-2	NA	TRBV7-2	TGTGCCAGCAGCCTAGGGCGTTACAGGGCGTATGGCTACACCTTC	CASSLGRYRAYGYTF
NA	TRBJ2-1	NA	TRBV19	TGTGCCAGTAGTATTCTGGTCGCCTACAATGAGCAGTTCTTC	CASSILVAYNEQFF
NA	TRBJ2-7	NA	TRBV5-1	TGCGCCAGCAGCTGGGGGGGCGACGAGCAGTACTTC	CASSWGGDEQYF
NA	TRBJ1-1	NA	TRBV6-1	TGTGCCAGCAGTGAAGCGGTGTGGAGCACTGAAGCTTTCTTT	CASSEAVWSTEAFF
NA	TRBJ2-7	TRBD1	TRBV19	TGTGCCAGTAGTAGAAATAACAGGGGGCCTCGCTCCTACGAGCAGTACTTC	CASSRNNRGPRSYEQYF
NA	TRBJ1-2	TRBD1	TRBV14	TGTGCCAGCAGCCGGGTCCAGGGGGCGAGGGTTGGCTACACCTTC	CASSRVQGARVGYTF
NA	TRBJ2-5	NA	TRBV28	TGTGCCAGTCAAGTCCAGGGAGTGAAGACCCAGTACTTC	CASQVQGVKTQYF
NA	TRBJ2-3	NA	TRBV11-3	TGTGCCAGCAGCTTAGAACGGGGTAGCACAGATACGCAGTATTTT	CASSLERGSTDTQYF
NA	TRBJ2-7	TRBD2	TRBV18	TGTGCCAGCTCACCACCGGGGGGGGGACTCTACGAGCAGTACTTC	CASSPPGGGLYEQYF
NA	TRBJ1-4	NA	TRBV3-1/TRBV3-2	TGTGCCAGCAGCCAAAGTATTGTTGGGACAAGTGGAGAAAAACTGTTTTTT	CASSQSIVGTSGEKLFF
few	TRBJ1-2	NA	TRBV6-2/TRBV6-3	TGTGCCAGCAGTTACGGGGTGAGGGTTCCTGGCTACACCTTC	CASSYGVRVPGYTF
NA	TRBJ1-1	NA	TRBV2	TGTGCCAGCAGCAAGGGGACGATCGATGCTTTCTTT	CASSKGTIDAFF
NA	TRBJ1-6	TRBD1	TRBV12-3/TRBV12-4	TGTGCCAGCAGTTCGACAGGGGGATCACCCCTCCACTTT	CASSSTGGSPLHF
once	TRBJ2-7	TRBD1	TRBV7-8	TGTGCCAGCAGCCTCCGGGACAGGGTGGATTCCTACGAGCAGTACTTC	CASSLRDRVDSYEQYF
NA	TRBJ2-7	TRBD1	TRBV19	TGTGCCAGTAGTATGGGGACAGTAAACTACGAGCAGTACTTC	CASSMGTVNYEQYF
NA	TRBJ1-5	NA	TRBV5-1	TGCGCCAGCAGCTTGACCCCTTTCTCGGGCGATAATCAGCCCCAGCATTTT	CASSLTPFSGDNQPQHF
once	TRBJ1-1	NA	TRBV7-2	TGTGCCAGCAGCTATTTAGCCCGCCCTAGGGAGGAAGCTTTCTTT	CASSYLARPREEAFF
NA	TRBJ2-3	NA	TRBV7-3	TGTGCCAGCAGCCTTATAAATGCAGATACGCAGTATTTT	CASSLINADTQYF
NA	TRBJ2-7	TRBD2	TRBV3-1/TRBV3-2	TGTGCCAGCAGCCGAGGCAGCGGGGTCTACGAGCAGTACTTC	CASSRGSGVYEQYF
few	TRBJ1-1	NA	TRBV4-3	TGCGCCAGCAGCCAAGATCCCGTGCTGAACACTGAAGCTTTCTTT	CASSQDPVLNTEAFF
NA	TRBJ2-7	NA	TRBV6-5	TGTGCCAGCAGTTACTCCCCGGAAGGGATCCACGAGCAGTACTTC	CASSYSPEGIHEQYF
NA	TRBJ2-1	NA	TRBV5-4	TGTGCCAGCAGCTTTCCTGACTACAATGAGCAGTTCTTC	CASSFPDYNEQFF
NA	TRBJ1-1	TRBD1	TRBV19	TGTGCCAGTAGTTTCGGACAGGGAGGGACTGAAGCTTTCTTT	CASSFGQGGTEAFF
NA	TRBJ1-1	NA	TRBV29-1	TGCAGCGTGCAACATGGTTTTGCCACTGAAGCTTTCTTT	CSVQHGFATEAFF
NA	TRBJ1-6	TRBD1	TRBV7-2	TGTGCCAGCAGCCGGGGACAGGCCGATTCACCCCTCCACTTT	CASSRGQADSPLHF
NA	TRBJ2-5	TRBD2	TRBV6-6	TGTGCCAGCAGCCTCCCGGCGGGGGGTGAGACCCAGTACTTC	CASSLPAGGETQYF
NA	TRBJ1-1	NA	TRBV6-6	TGTGCCAGCAGTTATCAGGGGAACACTGAAGCTTTCTTT	CASSYQGNTEAFF
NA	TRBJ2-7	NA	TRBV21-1	TGTGCCAGCAGCCCTCCCCTCGTGTCGGGACCCCCCTACGAGCAGTACTTC	CASSPPLVSGPPYEQYF
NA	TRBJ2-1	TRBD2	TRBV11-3	TGTGCCAGCAGCCGAGGCGGGGGGGACAATGAGCAGTTCTTC	CASSRGGGDNEQFF
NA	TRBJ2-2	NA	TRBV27	TGTGCCATAGGGGCCTTACGCACCGGGGAGCTGTTTTTT	CAIGALRTGELFF
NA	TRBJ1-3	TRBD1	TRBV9	TGTGCCAGCAGCGTAGAGGGACAGGGCGTCTCTGGAAACACCATATATTTT	CASSVEGQGVSGNTIYF
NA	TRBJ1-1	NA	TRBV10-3	TGTGCCATCAAAGAAGACAGCATGAACACTGAAGCTTTCTTT	CAIKEDSMNTEAFF
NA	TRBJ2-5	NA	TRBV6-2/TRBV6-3	TGTGCCAGCAGTTACGGTCAAGAGACCCAGTACTTC	CASSYGQETQYF
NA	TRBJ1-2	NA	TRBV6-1	TGTGCCAGCAGTGAAATAGTGGGGCAGACGCTCTATGGCTACACCTTC	CASSEIVGQTLYGYTF
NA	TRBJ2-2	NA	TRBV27	TGTGCCAGCAGTTTACAGGGGCCCTACACCGGGGAGCTGTTTTTT	CASSLQGPYTGELFF
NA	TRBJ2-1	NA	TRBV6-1	TGTGCCAGCCGGGTGGGGGGCCGGTATGAGCAGTTCTTC	CASRVGGRYEQFF
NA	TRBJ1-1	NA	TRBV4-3	TGCGCCAGCAGCCAAGATGCAAGGAATTCTGAAGCTTTCTTT	CASSQDARNSEAFF
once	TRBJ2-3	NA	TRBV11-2	TGTGCCAGCAGCTTGGGTCTGCTAGACCCAGATACGCAGTATTTT	CASSLGLLDPDTQYF
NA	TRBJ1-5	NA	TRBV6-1	TGTGCCAGCAGTGATCGGATATATCAGCCCCAGCATTTT	CASSDRIYQPQHF
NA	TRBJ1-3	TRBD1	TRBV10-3	TGTGCCATCAGTGATTTTTGGACAGGGGAGAACACCATATATTTT	CAISDFWTGENTIYF
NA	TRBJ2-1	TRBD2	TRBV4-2	TGTGCCAGCAGCCAAGAAGGGCGGGGGAATGAGCAGTTCTTC	CASSQEGRGNEQFF
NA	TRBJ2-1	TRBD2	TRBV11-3	TGTGCCAGCAGTTTTAGCGGGGGGTTCGATGAGCAGTTCTTC	CASSFSGGFDEQFF
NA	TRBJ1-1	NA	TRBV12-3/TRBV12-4	TGTGCCAGCAGTTCAACAGGGCTCGGTGGAGCTTTCTTT	CASSSTGLGGAFF
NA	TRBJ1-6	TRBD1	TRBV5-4	TGTGCCAGCAGCTGGGGGACAGGGGGCAATTCACCCCTCCACTTT	CASSWGTGGNSPLHF
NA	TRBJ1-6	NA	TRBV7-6	TGTGCCAGCAGCCTAGGCGGGGGTTCACCCCTCCACTTT	CASSLGGGSPLHF
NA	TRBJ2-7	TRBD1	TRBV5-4	TGTGCCAGCAGCGGGGGCGGGACAGGACTAAAAACATCCTACGAGCAGTACTTC	CASSGGGTGLKTSYEQYF
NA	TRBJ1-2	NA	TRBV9	TGTGCCAGCAGCGTAGGACAGGACTATGGCTACACCTTC	CASSVGQDYGYTF
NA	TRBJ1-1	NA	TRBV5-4	TGTGCCAGCAGCTTGTCCAACAGGGCCACTGAAGCTTTCTTT	CASSLSNRATEAFF
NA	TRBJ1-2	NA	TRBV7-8	TGTGCCAGCAGCTCTCCTACGACAGACCCTAACTATGGCTACACCTTC	CASSSPTTDPNYGYTF
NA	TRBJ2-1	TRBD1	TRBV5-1	TGCGCCAGCAGCTCTGACAGGGGGGGTATGGAGCAGTTCTTC	CASSSDRGGMEQFF
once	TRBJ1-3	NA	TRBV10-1	TGCGCCAGCAGTGACAACTCTGGAAACACCATATATTTT	CASSDNSGNTIYF
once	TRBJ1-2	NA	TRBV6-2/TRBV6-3	TGTGCCAGCAGTTATCGGTATCAGGAGAACTATGGCTACACCTTC	CASSYRYQENYGYTF
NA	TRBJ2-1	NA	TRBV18	TGTGCCAGCTCACCAGGGCTGAATGAGCAGTTCTTC	CASSPGLNEQFF
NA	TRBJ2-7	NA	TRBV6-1	TGTGCCAGCAGTGACCCCCGACAGGCCTCTACCTACGAGCAGTACTTC	CASSDPRQASTYEQYF
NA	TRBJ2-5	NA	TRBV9	TGTGCCAGCAGCGCGGGGAGAGCCCAAGAGACCCAGTACTTC	CASSAGRAQETQYF
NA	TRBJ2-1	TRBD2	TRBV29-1	TGCAGCGTTGGTAGCGGGGGGGCCCGTGAGCAGTTCTTC	CSVGSGGAREQFF
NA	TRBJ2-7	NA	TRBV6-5	TGTGCCAGCAGCCTGGGGGTCAGCACGTACGAGCAGTACTTC	CASSLGVSTYEQYF